These 7 T cell receptor beta chains came from one sample sequenced in a study of blood T cell repertoires in COVID-19. Sequenced by immunoSEQ multiplex PCR; TCRdb stores in-frame clones only, minus some. The table includes 50,000 to 60,000 clones, approximately 86% detected once. The sequencing input was peripheral blood. Source of these receptors: a man between 35 and 55 years old with acute or convalescent COVID-19.

J is TRBJ2-1 and V is TRBV11-2, with 11 positions matching TRBD1. The CDR3 totals 15 residues. The junction had 3 bases not matched to a gene; V was cut back by 3 bases and J by 5 bases. The V gene's germline CDR1 is SGHAT and CDR2 FQNNGV. DNA of the CDR3: TGTGCCAGCAGCTTGGACAGGGGGCAGAACAATGAGCAGTTCTTC. Translating it yields CASSLDRGQNNEQFF.

The chain recombines TRBV5-5 with TRBJ2-1; 9 bases fit TRBD1. Germline-derived CDR1 and CDR2 are SGHKS and YYEKEE (reference sequence). The V and J ends lost 2 bases and 6 bases, in that order; junction bases with no gene match: 9. This CDR3 region has 16 residues. This CDR3 reads CASSLSLGQGGNEQFF. In DNA, the CDR3 is TGTGCCAGCAGCTTATCACTGGGACAGGGCGGCAATGAGCAGTTCTTC.

The rearrangement joins TRBV5-1 to TRBJ1-4; D is undetermined. V shed 2 bases and J shed 2 bases, with 7 bases lying between them. This CDR3 has 14 residues. CDR1 SGHRS and CDR2 YFSETQ come from the germline V gene. The CDR3 spells CASSLGGTNEKLFF. Written as DNA, the CDR3 is TGCGCCAGCAGCTTAGGAGGGACTAATGAAAAACTGTTTTTT.

This sequence joins TRBV2 and TRBJ1-1; TRBD1 agrees at 8 bases. Germline values: CDR1 SNHLY, CDR2 FYNNEI. The CDR3 has 13 amino acids. Trimming removed 6 bases from V and 7 bases from J; junction bases left unmatched: 7. DNA for the CDR3: TGTGCCAGCAGGTGGGGACAGGAGAGTGAAGCTTTCTTT. Translation gives CASRWGQESEAFF.

The V call is TRBV10-3, the J call TRBJ1-1; unclear D gene. This CDR3 contains 12 residues. In germline, CDR1 is ENHRY, CDR2 SYGVKD. V was clipped by 8 bases and J by 2 bases, with 9 bases between them. CDR3 sequence: CAIAGKNTEAFF. The CDR3 coding sequence is TGTGCCATCGCGGGGAAAAACACTGAAGCTTTCTTT.

The chain couples TRBV10-3 to TRBJ1-5; the match to TRBD1 covers 9 bases. Germline loops: CDR1 ENHRY, CDR2 SYGVKD. V gave up 4 bases and J gave up 1 base; unmatched junction bases: 2. The CDR3 runs 15 residues. The CDR3 DNA is TGTGCCATCAGTGCCGGGACAGGGAGCAATCAGCCCCAGCATTTT. Translated: CAISAGTGSNQPQHF.

The chain combines TRBV3-1 (or the pseudogene TRBV3-2) with TRBJ2-2; D gene uncertain. CDR3 length equals 14 residues. Per germline, CDR1 LGHDT and CDR2 YNNKEL (reference sequence). The V end lost 4 bases, the J end lost 1 base, and 7 bases lay between the germline ends. CDR3 sequence: CASSPRLNTGELFF. Here the CDR3 DNA reads TGTGCCAGCAGCCCTAGACTGAACACCGGGGAGCTGTTTTTT.